In this sample, the clone carrying this T cell receptor (beta chain) turned up a few times. It may be a read error: a sequence one base away is much more abundant. The authors sequenced patients whose flow cytometry had shown CD8+CD57+ cell expansion. CDR3 length equals 15 residues. Germline V gene data show CDR1 as LNHDA and CDR2 as SQIVND (reference sequence). It was genomic DNA that served as the template for profiling TCR beta VDJ and CDR3. In TCRdb, the reads were re-called with MiXCR into one record per CDR3 protein. The profile shows around 180,000 distinct CDR3 sequences, around 50% of them singletons. The data are from a study of CD8+CD57+ T cells in acquired aplastic anemia.

The rearrangement uses TRBV19 and TRBJ2-1, with TRBD2 matching over 10 bases. The TCR comes from a human donor with aplastic anemia. Sequenced input: sorted CD4+, CD8+, or CD8+CD57+ T cells (not recorded which) from PBMCs. The DNA for the CDR3 is TGTGCCAGTAGTACTTCAGCGGGGGGGCTCAATGGGCAGTTCTTC. Translated, it gives CASSTSAGGLNGQFF.